This TCR beta chain stems from a study of shared clonotypes between healthy human individuals. TCRdb's copy holds only in-frame clones and misses some; the assay was immunoSEQ multiplex PCR. The sample has about 2 million clones; less than 95% are singletons. As defined, naive CD8 cells were CD45RO-negative and positively selected for CCR7, with terminally differentiated effector memory CD45RA+ cells excluded. The germline V gene has CDR1 SNHLY and CDR2 FYNNEI. Trimming cost V 1 base and J 3 bases, with 6 bases left between them. The CDR3 is 13 residues long. This clone was recorded only once. Antigen specificity is unknown. Study-wide findings and caveats: In contrast to clonotypes shared by all four donors, non-shared clonotypes had lower generation probabilities. Blood was the sole source, and tissue repertoires probably differ. Rarefaction curves obtained for sorted subsets showed sequencing incomplete despite large depth. In several donors, about 5% of naive CD4 clonotypes appeared in common.

J is TRBJ1-1 and V is TRBV2; perhaps TRBD1 as D (5 bases). This receptor was taken from a man younger than 30 in good health. The sample consisted of naive CD8+ T cells sorted from blood. The CDR3 DNA reads TGTGCCAGCAGTGAAGTGGGGCACACTGAAGCTTTCTTT. Translated, it gives CASSEVGHTEAFF. The complete variable domain, with remaining parts taken from reference TRBV2 and TRBJ1-1, reads EPEVTQTPSHQVTQMGQEVILRCVPISNHLYFYWYRQILGQKVEFLVSFYNNEISEKSEIFDDQFSVERPDGSNFTLKIRSTKLEDSAMYFCASSEVGHTEAFFGQGTRLTVV.